This T cell receptor (beta chain) is from a study of human T cells and chemical hapten exposure. For the study at large: How much TCR each sample yielded varied, mostly because pooled library volumes differed slightly. General observations from the study: Relative to control repertoires, expanded TCRs gave rise to significantly more large CDR3 similarity clusters.

Time point here: patch test 2, 6 weeks after DPC sensitization. Treatment defined: therapeutic diphenylcyclopropenone sensitization with weekly scalp DPC. Regarding this clonotype: Its target is unknown.

TCRdb itself ran the RACE reads through MiXCR, one entry per CDR3 protein. The table records about 89,000 distinct CDR3 sequences, 9.5% to 12% of them present only once. V dropped 7 bases and J dropped 2; count of bases not matched to a gene: 6. Germline assignment: CDR1 SEHNR and CDR2 FQNEAQ (reference sequence). The CDR3 is 14 amino acids. The rearrangement joins TRBV7-9 to TRBJ2-3; 7 bases fit TRBD1. The sequence came from a man aged 40-49 years with alopecia areata. Some clones in this sample may be carry-over from other donors' samples. The material sequenced was whole blood, taken in connection with sensitization to the hapten diphenylcyclopropenone (DPC). This CDR3 is CASTQDRTTDTQYF. CDR3 DNA sequence: TGTGCCAGCACCCAGGACAGGACCACAGATACGCAGTATTTT.